This T cell receptor (beta chain) was recorded in a study of Ad26.COV2.S vaccination and SARS-CoV-2 variants. Study-level background: Doses of Ad26.COV2.S were injected into muscle once or twice, 56 days apart.

The data were produced by immunoSEQ multiplex PCR, yet TCRdb's version contains in-frame clones alone and is incomplete. The sample holds some 450,000 clones, about 92% seen once. V was trimmed by 11 bases and J by 3 bases, leaving 23 bases between them. Germline CDR1 and CDR2: LNHDA and SQIVND (reference sequence). The CDR3 runs 16 residues. Indicated treatment: 15 to 20 received Ad26.COV2.S at low or high dose, single or two shots; 5 received placebo; per-sample allocation not given. Each sample was drawn 63 days after the first injection (of vaccine or placebo). Donation came from an adult in Boston who was aged 18-55 years.

The chain is built from TRBV19 and TRBJ1-3; D gene unclear. This TCR was recovered from a person between 18 and 60 years old who received the Ad26.COV2.S COVID-19 vaccine or a placebo. This sample comprised peripheral blood, obtained in a trial of Ad26.COV2.S vaccine versus placebo. The CDR3 protein is CAVSFNPVVGGNTIYF. As DNA, the CDR3 is TGTGCCGTTTCCTTCAACCCTGTGGTCGGTGGAAACACCATATATTTT.